Shown below are 28 T cell receptor beta chains from a single sample sequenced in a study of high-grade serous ovarian cancer treatment subgroups. The tumor samples were collected prior to definitive surgery or chemotherapy. The assay was immunoSEQ multiplex PCR, and TCRdb's table has in-frame clones only and misses some. The sample lists around 30,000 clones; 80% to 90% were seen once. Sequencing input: tumor tissue. The receptors derive from a human donor with high-grade serous ovarian cancer.

This sequence joins TRBV2 and TRBJ1-5; the D is unclear. This CDR3 spans 14 amino acids. Trimming stripped 8 bases from V and 0 bases from J, with 11 bases between. The germline V gene has CDR1 SNHLY and CDR2 FYNNEI. CDR3 in DNA: TGTGCCAGCTGTCGCTCCCATAGCAATCAGCCCCAGCATTTT. Translation gives CASCRSHSNQPQHF.

This chain connects TRBV27 to TRBJ2-7, with D perhaps matching TRBD2 (6 bases). The germline gives CDR1 MNHEY, CDR2 SMNVEV (reference sequence). The CDR3 is made up of 16 amino acids. The V and J ends lost 1 base and 3 bases respectively, with 16 bases between them. The CDR3 coding sequence is TGTGCCAGCAGTTTATATATGGGACTGGACGGCTACGAGCAGTACTTC. Protein product: CASSLYMGLDGYEQYF.

The V call is TRBV27, the J call TRBJ2-7; 10 bases fit TRBD2. Germline V gene sequence: CDR1 MNHEY, CDR2 SMNVEV (reference sequence). Trimming at V came to 7 bases and at J to 4 bases, leaving 7 bases not matched to a gene. The CDR3 is made up of 14 amino acids. CDR3 protein: CASKRTSGGYEQYF. The CDR3 bases are TGTGCCAGCAAGCGGACTAGCGGTGGTTACGAGCAGTACTTC.

The CDR3 nucleotides are TGCAGCGTCCAGGGGTTGGGCACAGATACGCAGTATTTT. Translating gives CSVQGLGTDTQYF. The J gene is TRBJ2-3, the V gene TRBV29-1, with D possibly TRBD1 on 6 matching bases. The CDR3 totals 13 residues. The V end was cut by 6 bases, the J end by 1 base, with 11 bases between. Germline V CDR1 and CDR2: SQVTM, ANQGSEA.

The chain uses TRBV19 and TRBJ2-7; D assignment may be TRBD1 or TRBD2 (7 bases each). V lost 8 bases to trimming and J lost 7 bases, with 18 bases between them. The CDR3 is made up of 13 amino acids. CDR1 and CDR2 (germline): LNHDA, SQIVND (reference sequence). CDR3 in amino acids: CASQGEGLREQYF. The DNA for the CDR3 is TGTGCCAGTCAGGGGGAGGGCCTAAGGGAGCAGTACTTC.

The chain links TRBV11-2 to TRBJ2-7; the D gene is possibly TRBD2 (6 bases). Looked up from germline, CDR1 is SGHAT and CDR2 is FQNNGV. The CDR3 spans 18 residues. The V gene lost 1 base and the J gene lost 2 bases, with 21 bases spanning the gap. The CDR3 DNA reads TGTGCCAGCAGCTTAGGAGTGGTTTGGGATAGCGGCCCCTACGAGCAGTACTTC. Translation gives CASSLGVVWDSGPYEQYF. Filled out from reference TRBV11-2 and TRBJ2-7, the complete variable domain reads EAGVAQSPRYKIIEKRQSVAFWCNPISGHATLYWYQQILGQGPKLLIQFQNNGVVDDSQLPKDRFSAERLKGVDSTLKIQPAKLEDSAVYLCASSLGVVWDSGPYEQYFGPGTRLTVT.

The chain couples TRBV18 to TRBJ1-5, with TRBD1 as a possible D gene (6 bases). V was pared by 5 bases and J by 4 bases, with 9 bases between. From germline, CDR1 is KGHSH and CDR2 LQKENI. The CDR3 length is 13 residues. CDR3 in DNA: TGTGCCAGCTCAACAGGGAGAAATCAGCCCCAGCATTTT. Residues: CASSTGRNQPQHF. The full variable domain, completed using reference TRBV18 and TRBJ1-5, is NAGVMQNPRHLVRRRGQEARLRCSPMKGHSHVYWYRQLPEEGLKFMVYLQKENIIDESGMPKERFSAEFPKEGPSILRIQQVVRGDSAAYFCASSTGRNQPQHFGDGTRLSIL.

The chain employs TRBV5-8 and TRBJ1-1; D gene ambiguous. The CDR3 spans 15 residues. Germline V lookup: CDR1 SGHTS, CDR2 YDEGEE. V lost 4 bases, J lost 3 bases, and 16 bases lay in between. As DNA, the CDR3 is TGTGCCAGCAGCGGACCTTACAAGGGAGACACTGAAGCTTTCTTT. This sequence encodes CASSGPYKGDTEAFF.

This chain joins TRBV6-1 and TRBJ1-5, with D possibly being TRBD1 (6 bases). V lost 11 bases and J 6 bases, leaving 14 bases between the germline ends. Germline CDR1 is MNHNS and CDR2 is SASEGT. The CDR3 spans 12 residues. In nucleotides, the CDR3 is TGTGCCTCGGTAGGGGGAGCTCAGCCCCAGCATTTT. This sequence encodes CASVGGAQPQHF.

Points on this clone: The junction differs from germline at one of its ends, possibly a read error. The rearrangement uses TRBV2 and TRBJ2-1, with TRBD2 matching 7 bases. The CDR3 loop spans 15 amino acids. Germline CDR1 reads SNHLY; CDR2 reads FYNNEI. The CDR3 loop is CASWGGGASYSEQFF. The CDR3 DNA is TGTGCCAGCTGGGGGGGAGGAGCCTCCTACAGTGAGCAGTTCTTC.

The rearrangement joins TRBV6-5 to TRBJ2-5; tentatively, D is TRBD2 (5 bases). The CDR3 totals 14 residues. Germline V lookup: CDR1 MNHEY, CDR2 SVGAGI. V was pared by 6 bases and J by 4 bases, with 15 bases between. CDR3 region: CASSPVGVGETQYF. CDR3 coding DNA: TGTGCCAGCAGCCCTGTGGGAGTAGGAGAGACCCAGTACTTC.

This clone was seen only once. The CDR3 DNA reads TGTGCCAGCAGTTCCCATAAACAGGGGGGGGGATGGAGCACCGGGGAGCTGTTTTTT. Its protein is CASSSHKQGGGWSTGELFF. The chain employs TRBV27 and TRBJ2-2, with TRBD1 as a possible D gene (8 bases). Per germline, CDR1 MNHEY and CDR2 SMNVEV (reference sequence). The CDR3 spans 19 residues. Trimming shortened V by 4 bases and J by 4 bases, and 25 bases separated the two germline ends.

This chain connects TRBV6-5 to TRBJ2-1, with TRBD2 identical over 11 bases. The CDR3 totals 15 residues. Per germline, CDR1 MNHEY and CDR2 SVGAGI. Trimming cost V 5 bases and J 10 bases; bases outside gene matches: 10. The CDR3 spells CASSVTSGAGREQFF. For the CDR3, the DNA is TGTGCCAGCAGTGTGACTAGCGGGGCTGGCAGGGAGCAGTTCTTC.

V and J are TRBV7-2 and TRBJ1-1, with 8 bases aligning to TRBD1. The germline CDR1 and CDR2 sequences are SGHTA and FQGNSA. V gave up 4 bases and J gave up 1 base; unmatched junction bases: 8. The CDR3 totals 16 residues. The chain's CDR3 is CASSSGTGGRNTEAFF. The DNA of the CDR3 is TGTGCCAGCAGCTCAGGAACAGGGGGACGGAACACTGAAGCTTTCTTT.

This clone was detected only once. The chain joins TRBV7-3 to TRBJ2-2; D is possibly TRBD1 (5 bases). V lost 5 bases, J lost 0 bases, and 13 bases lay in between. Germline V CDR1 and CDR2: SGHTA, FQGTGA. CDR3 length equals 16 residues. The CDR3 sequence: CASSPRVSANTGELFF. CDR3 in DNA: TGTGCCAGCAGCCCCAGGGTTTCAGCGAACACCGGGGAGCTGTTTTTT.

The rearrangement joins TRBV2 to TRBJ2-1; TRBD2 matches at 10 bases. Unmatched junction bases numbered 17, after V lost 6 bases and J lost 9 bases. This CDR3 spans 17 amino acids. Per germline, CDR1 SNHLY and CDR2 FYNNEI. The CDR3 region is CASSFGVLAGEGSEQFF. The CDR3 DNA reads as TGTGCCAGCAGCTTTGGGGTTCTAGCGGGAGAAGGGAGTGAGCAGTTCTTC.

The rearrangement uses TRBV19 and TRBJ2-3; TRBD1 agrees at 8 bases. Trimming took 3 bases from V and 4 from J; bases not matched to a gene: 15. CDR1 LNHDA and CDR2 SQIVND come from the germline V gene (reference sequence). This CDR3 contains 18 residues. The CDR3 DNA is TGTGCCAGTAGTATGCTGGGACAGGCCAGCCTGTGGGCAGATACGCAGTATTTT. Encoded protein: CASSMLGQASLWADTQYF.

The V call is TRBV7-8, the J call TRBJ2-3; maybe TRBD1 (5 bases). V lost 4 bases to trimming and J lost 1 base, with 12 bases between them. Germline V lookup: CDR1 SGHVS, CDR2 FQNEAQ. CDR3 length: 15 residues. The CDR3 DNA reads TGTGCCAGCAGCTGGGGCCGCCGGGGCACAGATACGCAGTATTTT. It translates to CASSWGRRGTDTQYF. The full variable domain, in which reference TRBV7-8 and TRBJ2-3 provide the parts outside the CDR3, is GAGVSQSPRYKVAKRGQDVALRCDPISGHVSLFWYQQALGQGPEFLTYFQNEAQLDKSGLPSDRFFAERPEGSVSTLKIQRTQQEDSAVYLCASSWGRRGTDTQYFGPGTRLTVL.

This clone was seen a single time. The CDR3 DNA follows: TGTGCCGTAGGACAGATTTTTTATGGCTACACCTTC. Translation gives CAVGQIFYGYTF. The chain uses TRBV30 and TRBJ1-2, with D perhaps TRBD1 (6 bases). Per the germline V gene, CDR1 is GTSNPN and CDR2 is SVGIG (reference sequence). The V end was cut by 8 bases, the J end by 5 bases, with 15 bases between. The CDR3 has 12 amino acids.

The chain combines TRBV28 with TRBJ1-2; D gene uncertain. The CDR3 has 10 residues. Trimming shortened V by 8 bases and J by 4 bases, and 5 bases separated the two germline ends. The germline V gene encodes CDR1 MDHEN and CDR2 SYDVKM. The CDR3 coding sequence is TGTGCCAGCTCTCGCTATGGCTACACCTTC. Its translation: CASSRYGYTF.

This chain joins TRBV27 and TRBJ2-3; D may be TRBD1 or TRBD2 (5 bases each). The CDR3 has 13 amino acids. CDR1 is MNHEY and CDR2 is SMNVEV in the germline V gene (reference sequence). Trimming stripped 5 bases from V and 8 bases from J, with 14 bases between. CDR3 coding DNA: TGTGCCAGCAGTCCTTCGGGGCTGCGTACGCAGTATTTT. This codes for CASSPSGLRTQYF.

The rearrangement uses TRBV7-6 and TRBJ2-3; 10 bases fit TRBD2. The CDR3 loop spans 18 amino acids. The V and J ends lost 1 base and 4 bases, in that order; junction bases with no gene match: 11. Germline CDR1 reads SGHVS; CDR2 reads FNYEAQ. The CDR3 spells CASSLGLAGDGLADTQYF. CDR3 bases: TGTGCCAGCAGCTTAGGGCTAGCGGGAGATGGTTTGGCAGATACGCAGTATTTT.

This chain uses TRBV29-1 with TRBJ2-7; possible D gene TRBD1, 5 bases. V gave up 6 bases and J gave up 1 base, with 16 bases separating them. Germline-derived CDR1 and CDR2 are SQVTM and ANQGSEA. CDR3 size: 14 residues. CDR3 in amino acids: CSVVAHQGSYEQYF. As DNA, the CDR3 is TGCAGCGTCGTAGCCCATCAGGGTTCCTACGAGCAGTACTTC.

The genes are TRBV9 and TRBJ2-6; D gene unclear. CDR3 length equals 15 residues. Trimming removed 0 bases at V and 0 bases at J, with 4 bases between. Germline CDR1 SGDLS, CDR2 YYNGEE. CDR3 DNA sequence: TGTGCCAGCAGCGTAGACGTCTCTGGGGCCAACGTCCTGACTTTC. This codes for CASSVDVSGANVLTF.

The V gene is TRBV7-3, the J gene TRBJ1-2, with 7 bases aligning to TRBD1. Germline assignment: CDR1 SGHTA and CDR2 FQGTGA. The CDR3 covers 15 residues. With 5 bases clipped from V and 3 bases from J, the junction kept 9 bases outside the gene matches. The CDR3 DNA follows: TGTGCCAGCAGCCCGACAGGGTACCTCGACTATGGCTACACCTTC. Translating it yields CASSPTGYLDYGYTF.

This chain joins TRBV9 and TRBJ2-3; 10 bases map to TRBD1. The V segment lost 4 bases and the J segment 4 bases; nucleotides outside the gene matches: 3. The CDR3 length is 14 residues. CDR1 is SGDLS and CDR2 is YYNGEE in the germline V gene. Here the CDR3 DNA reads TGTGCCAGCAGCCGGGACAGGGGTGCAGATACGCAGTATTTT. Translation gives CASSRDRGADTQYF.

The rearrangement joins TRBV19 to TRBJ2-2; TRBD1 matches 10 bases. Germline-derived CDR1 and CDR2 are LNHDA and SQIVND (reference sequence). Unmatched junction bases numbered 8, after V lost 6 bases and J lost 4 bases. This CDR3 comprises 16 residues. CDR3 DNA: TGTGCCAGTAGGCGCGGGGGACAGGGGACCACCGGGGAGCTGTTTTTT. Translating it yields CASRRGGQGTTGELFF.

Only a few counts were recorded for this clone. This chain joins TRBV5-4 and TRBJ2-7, with a weak D call TRBD2 (5 bases). There are 14 residues in the CDR3. Germline-derived CDR1 and CDR2 are SGHNT and YYREEE (reference sequence). The V and J ends lost 2 bases and 2 bases respectively, with 11 bases between them. The CDR3, as DNA: TGTGCCAGCAGCTTCAGTAGGGAGACCTACGAGCAGTACTTC. Translated: CASSFSRETYEQYF.